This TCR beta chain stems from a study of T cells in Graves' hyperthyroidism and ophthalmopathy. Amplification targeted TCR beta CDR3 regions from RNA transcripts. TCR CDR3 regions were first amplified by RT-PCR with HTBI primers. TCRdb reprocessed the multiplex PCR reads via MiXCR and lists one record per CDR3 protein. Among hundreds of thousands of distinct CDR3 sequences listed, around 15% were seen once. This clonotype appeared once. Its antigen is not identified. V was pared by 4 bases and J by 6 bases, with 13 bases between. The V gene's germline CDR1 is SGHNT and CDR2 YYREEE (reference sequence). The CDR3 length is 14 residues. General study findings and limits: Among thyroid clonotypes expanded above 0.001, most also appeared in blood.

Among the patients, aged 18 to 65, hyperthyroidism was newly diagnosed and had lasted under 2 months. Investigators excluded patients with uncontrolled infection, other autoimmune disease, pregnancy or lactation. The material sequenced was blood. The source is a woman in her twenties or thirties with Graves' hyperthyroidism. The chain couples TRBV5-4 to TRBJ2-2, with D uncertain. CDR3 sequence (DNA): TGTGCCAGCAGCCCCGCCGTCGCCGCCGGGGAGCTGTTTTTT. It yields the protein CASSPAVAAGELFF.